Listed below are T cell receptor beta chains from one sample, sequenced in a study of CD8+CD57+ T cells in acquired aplastic anemia. A single record per CDR3 protein comes from TCRdb applying MiXCR to the reads. The table includes approximately 250,000 distinct CDR3 sequences, around 82% detected once. Specimen: sorted CD4+, CD8+, or CD8+CD57+ T cells (not recorded which) from PBMCs. These receptors were taken from a human donor with aplastic anemia. Each CDR3 is given with its conserved first and last residue. A D gene is named only where the DNA matches it firmly. A row's size may be missing; if present it is once, few, many or a size class.

J gene,V gene,D gene,CDR3 length,clone size,CDR3 protein,CDR3 DNA
TRBJ2-3,TRBV19,-,15,-,CASSWGRKNTDTQYF,TGTGCCAGTAGTTGGGGACGCAAGAACACAGATACGCAGTATTTT
TRBJ2-3,TRBV7-9,-,14,-,CASSLAGSYEEQYF,TGTGCCAGCAGCTTAGCAGGTAGCTACGAGGAGCAGTATTTT
TRBJ2-5,TRBV7-3,TRBD1,14,-,CASSPQGTRRGADF,TGTGCCAGCAGCCCACAGGGGACGAGACGGGGCGCTGATTTC
TRBJ2-3,TRBV7-9,-,14,-,CASSFAGSPTTQYF,TGTGCCAGCAGCTTTGCGGGAAGTCCCACTACGCAGTATTTT
TRBJ2-3,TRBV11-2,TRBD1,13,-,CASSSGTGYTQYF,TGTGCCAGCAGCTCCGGGACAGGGTATACGCAGTATTTT
TRBJ2-1,TRBV7-9,TRBD1,15,-,CASSLDLTGYTEDFF,TGTGCCAGCAGCTTAGATCTGACAGGGTACACTGAAGATTTCTTC
TRBJ1-1,TRBV7-4,-,15,-,CASSVGVGYEQYVFF,TGTGCCAGCAGCGTCGGGGTGGGCTACGAGCAGTACGTCTTCTTT
TRBJ2-3,TRBV7-2,-,14,-,CASSLTGLPDNQQF,TGTGCCAGCAGCCTCACGGGGCTCCCCGATAATCAGCAGTTT
TRBJ2-1,TRBV7-2,-,14,-,CASRISVGPDEQFF,TGTGCCAGCAGAATTAGCGTGGGTCCCGATGAGCAGTTCTTC
TRBJ2-3,TRBV7-9,-,14,-,CASSFQRSPGSDEF,TGTGCCAGCAGCTTTCAAAGAAGTCCCGGGAGCGATGAGTTT
TRBJ2-3,TRBV19,-,14,once,CASSIDPGRYEQYF,TGTGCCAGTAGTATAGATCCGGGTCGCTACGAGCAGTACTTT
TRBJ2-7,TRBV7-9,-,17,-,CASSFGHVGTPTYEQYF,TGTGCCAGCAGCTTTGGCCACGTCGGCACTCCGACCTACGAGCAGTACTTC
TRBJ2-1,TRBV7-2,-,13,-,CASSFVSENEQFF,TGCGCCAGCAGCTTTGTCTCCGAGAATGAGCAGTTCTTC
TRBJ2-5,TRBV7-8,TRBD1,15,-,CASSFYPAGTALSYF,TGTGCCAGCAGCTTTTATCCAGCCGGGACAGCCCTTTCCTACTTC
TRBJ1-4,TRBV19,-,14,-,CASSRQLANEKLFF,TGTGCCAGTAGTAGACAACTTGCTAATGAAAAACTGTTTTTT
TRBJ2-3,TRBV20-1,-,14,-,CSARRGASTDTQYF,TGCAGTGCTAGACGCGGGGCTAGCACAGATACGCAGTATTTT
TRBJ1-2,TRBV29-1,-,11,-,CSVETGFGYTF,TGCAGCGTCGAGACAGGTTTTGGCTACACCTTC
TRBJ1-4,TRBV10-1,-,17,-,CAISQGARKQNNEHLFF,TGTGCCATCAGTCAGGGTGCCCGAAAACAAAATAATGAGCATCTGTTTTTT
TRBJ1-1,TRBV9,-,15,-,CASSLEDRQRGDTFF,TGTGCCAGCAGCTTAGAGGACCGACAGAGAGGAGACACTTTCTTT
TRBJ1-1,TRBV10-3,-,14,-,CASSETEFNSEASF,TGTGCCAGCAGTGAAACAGAGTTCAACTCTGAAGCTTCCTTT
TRBJ2-7,TRBV10-3,TRBD2,16,-,CAITASGPSSYNEQYF,TGTGCCATCACGGCTAGCGGCCCCTCATCCTACAATGAGCAGTACTTC
TRBJ1-1,TRBV7-9,-,13,once,CASSSQGVTEAFF,TGTGCCAGCAGCTCCCAGGGAGTTACTGAAGCTTTCTTT
TRBJ2-7,TRBV20-1,TRBD2,17,-,CSARDLKGLAGGYEQYF,TGCAGTGCTAGAGATCTCAAGGGTCTAGCGGGAGGATACGAGCAGTACTTC
TRBJ2-3,TRBV25-1,-,16,-,CASSEWIRVGTDTQYF,TGTGCCAGCAGTGAATGGATCAGGGTTGGCACAGATACGCAGTATTTT
TRBJ2-7,TRBV5-6,-,13,-,CASRAGSNYEQYF,TGTGCCAGCAGGGCCGGGAGTAACTACGAGCAGTACTTC
TRBJ1-1,TRBV29-1,TRBD1,13,-,CSVETGGDTEAFF,TGCAGCGTCGAGACAGGGGGTGACACTGAAGCTTTCTTT
TRBJ1-1,TRBV7-3,TRBD1,15,-,CASSSETGTNYGAFF,TGTGCCAGCAGCTCGGAGACAGGGACTAACTATGGCGCCTTCTTT
TRBJ2-1,TRBV20-1,TRBD2,19,-,CSARHIPSGGPSSYNEQFF,TGCAGTGCTAGACATATCCCTAGCGGGGGCCCAAGCTCCTACAATGAGCAGTTCTTC
TRBJ2-5,TRBV20-1,-,15,-,CSASQGGSYNETQHF,TGCAGTGCTAGTCAGGGGGGTTCCTACAATGAGACCCAGCACTTC
TRBJ2-7,TRBV25-1,-,14,-,CASAGTGTSYEQYF,TGTGCCAGCGCCGGGACGGGGACCTCCTACGAGCAGTACTTC
TRBJ1-6,TRBV19,-,14,-,CASSTGQSGSPLHF,TGTGCCAGTAGTACTGGACAGTCAGGTTCACCCCTCCACTTT
TRBJ2-3,TRBV9,TRBD2,14,-,CASGGAGGPDSQYF,TGTGCCAGCGGCGGAGCGGGGGGTCCCGATTCGCAGTATTTT
TRBJ2-2,TRBV24-1,TRBD1,19,-,CATSDPPAGQGSNTGELFF,TGTGCCACCAGTGACCCACCGGCGGGACAGGGGTCGAACACCGGGGAGCTGTTTTTT
TRBJ2-7,TRBV15,-,14,-,CATSRVVAPYEQYF,TGTGCCACCAGCAGAGTTGTGGCACCATACGAGCAGTACTTC
TRBJ1-1,TRBV19,-,15,-,CASSGVGGANNEHFF,TGTGCCAGTAGTGGGGTGGGCGGGGCGAACAATGAGCATTTCTTC
TRBJ1-1,TRBV24-1,-,15,-,CASRYSRGGGTEAFF,TGTGCCAGCAGATACTCGAGGGGGGGCGGGACTGAAGCTTTCTTT
TRBJ1-6,TRBV7-6,-,16,-,CASSLADGTKKTPLHF,TGTGCCAGCAGCTTAGCCGACGGGACAAAAAAGACCCCGCTCCACTTT
TRBJ1-1,TRBV7-9,-,13,-,CASSLGTVTEAFF,TGTGCCAGCAGCTTAGGCACGGTCACTGAAGCTTTCTTT
TRBJ2-7,TRBV2,-,13,-,CASSDMHFQEQYF,TGTGCCAGCAGTGATATGCACTTCCAGGAGCAGTACTTC
TRBJ2-3,TRBV2,TRBD1,14,-,CASGDRGPTDTQYF,TGTGCCAGCGGGGACAGGGGGCCCACAGATACGCAGTATTTT
TRBJ1-6,TRBV9,-,16,-,CASGLAGDIQNFALHF,TGTGCCAGCGGCTTGGCTGGGGACATTCAGAACTTCGCCCTCCACTTT
TRBJ2-7,TRBV7-2,-,14,-,CASSRTPTGYEQYF,TGTGCCAGCAGCCGTACACCGACGGGCTACGAGCAGTACTTC
TRBJ1-2,TRBV20-1,TRBD1,11,-,CSAVDRGCLTF,TGCAGTGCCGTAGACAGGGGTTGCCTCACCTTC
TRBJ2-7,TRBV29-1,-,13,-,CRDPGTASDEQYF,TGCAGGGACCCCGGGACCGCGTCGGACGAGCAGTACTTC
TRBJ2-4,TRBV2,-,12,-,CASESNGKIQYF,TGTGCCAGCGAATCAAATGGAAAGATTCAGTACTTC
TRBJ2-1,TRBV15,-,13,-,CASSDRGIHDQFF,TGTGCCAGCAGTGATCGGGGCATACATGACCAGTTCTTC
TRBJ2-5,TRBV9,-,14,-,CATSVGSEQQTQYF,TGTGCCACCAGCGTAGGCAGCGAGCAGCAGACGCAGTACTTC
TRBJ1-1,TRBV5-8,-,14,many,CASSLNKQNTEAFF,TGTGCCAGCAGCTTGAATAAGCAGAACACTGAAGCTTTCTTT
TRBJ1-1,TRBV7-4,-,15,-,CASSLGLRGSTELFF,TGTGCCAGCAGCTTAGGTCTTAGGGGGAGCACTGAACTTTTCTTT
TRBJ2-7,TRBV2,-,15,-,CASRDARQEKQEQYF,TGTGCCAGCAGGGATGCCCGACAGGAAAAGCAGGAGCAGTACTTC
TRBJ2-3,TRBV9,TRBD2,14,-,CASGVAGNIDTQYF,TGTGCCAGCGGAGTAGCGGGGAACATCGATACGCAGTATTTT
TRBJ1-1,TRBV7-3,-,15,once,CASSLSGGGNTEAFF,TGTGCCAGCAGCTTATCAGGCGGAGGAAACACTGAAGCTTTCTTT
TRBJ1-5,TRBV5-5,-,14,-,CASSEENGNQPQHF,TGTGCCAGCAGTGAGGAGAATGGCAATCAGCCCCAGCATTTT
TRBJ2-2,TRBV5-1,-,12,-,CASSPVQGELFF,TGCGCCAGCAGCCCCGTACAGGGGGAGCTGTTTTTT
TRBJ1-1,TRBV6-6,-,15,many,CASTKRVGVNTEAFF,TGTGCCAGCACCAAACGTGTAGGGGTGAACACTGAAGCTTTCTTT
TRBJ2-3,TRBV5-4,-,15,-,CASSSTGGVTDTQYF,TGCGCCAGCAGCTCAACAGGAGGCGTCACAGATACGCAGTATTTT
TRBJ1-1,TRBV20-1,-,15,once,CSAIRGRRKNTEAFF,TGCAGTGCTATTAGGGGCAGACGCAAGAACACTGAAGCTTTCTTT
TRBJ2-5,TRBV11-3,-,15,once,CASSSGLTWGETQYF,TGCGCCAGCAGTTCTGGTCTGACTTGGGGAGAGACCCAGTACTTC
TRBJ2-1,TRBV2,-,16,-,CASSQGGIHGQDEQFF,TGTGCCAGCAGCCAGGGGGGCATACACGGTCAGGATGAGCAGTTCTTC